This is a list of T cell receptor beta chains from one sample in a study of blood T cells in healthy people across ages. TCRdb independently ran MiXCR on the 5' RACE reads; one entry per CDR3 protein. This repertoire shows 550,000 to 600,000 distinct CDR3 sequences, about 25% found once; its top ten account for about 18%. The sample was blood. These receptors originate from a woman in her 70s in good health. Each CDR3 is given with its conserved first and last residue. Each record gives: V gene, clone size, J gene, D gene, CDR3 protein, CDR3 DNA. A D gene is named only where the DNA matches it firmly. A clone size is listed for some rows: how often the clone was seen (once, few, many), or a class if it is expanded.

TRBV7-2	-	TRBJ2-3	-	CASSLFKLTVSTDTQYF	TGTGCCAGCAGCTTATTCAAACTTACCGTTAGCACAGATACGCAGTATTTT
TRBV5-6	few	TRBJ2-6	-	CASSLREGANVLTF	TGTGCCAGCAGCTTGCGGGAAGGGGCCAACGTCCTGACTTTC
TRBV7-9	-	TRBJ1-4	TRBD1	CASSSRQGANEKLFF	TGTGCCAGCAGCTCCCGACAGGGGGCAAACGAAAAACTGTTTTTT
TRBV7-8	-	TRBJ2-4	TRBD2	CASSLVVSGGAWAKNIQYF	TGTGCCAGCAGCTTAGTGGTTAGCGGGGGGGCCTGGGCCAAAAACATTCAGTACTTC
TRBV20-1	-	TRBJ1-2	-	CSARDGDNYGYTF	TGCAGTGCTAGAGATGGAGATAACTATGGCTACACCTTC
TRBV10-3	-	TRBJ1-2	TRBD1	CAISGDSMRDYYGSTF	TGTGCCATCAGCGGGGACAGCATGAGAGACTACTATGGCTCCACCTTC
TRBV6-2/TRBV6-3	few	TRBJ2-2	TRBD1	CASSYGQGAGELFF	TGTGCCAGCAGTTACGGACAGGGGGCCGGGGAGCTGTTTTTT
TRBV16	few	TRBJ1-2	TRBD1	CASSQSPTGGYGYTF	TGTGCCAGCAGCCAATCTCCGACAGGGGGTTATGGCTACACCTTC
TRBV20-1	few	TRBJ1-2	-	CSAEDRGDYGYTF	TGCAGTGCTGAGGACCGTGGGGACTATGGCTACACCTTC
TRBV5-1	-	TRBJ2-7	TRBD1	CASTRDSSFYEQYF	TGCGCCAGCACCCGGGACAGCAGCTTTTACGAGCAGTACTTC
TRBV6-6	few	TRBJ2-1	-	CASSYGAIEQFF	TGTGCCAGCAGTTACGGAGCGATTGAGCAGTTCTTC
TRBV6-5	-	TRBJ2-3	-	CASSYDKADTQYF	TGTGCCAGCAGTTATGACAAAGCCGATACGCAGTATTTT
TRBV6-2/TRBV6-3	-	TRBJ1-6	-	CASGRDWTNSPLHF	TGTGCCAGCGGGCGGGACTGGACAAATTCACCCCTCCACTTT
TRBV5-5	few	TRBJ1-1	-	CASSLQGWTEAFF	TGTGCCAGCAGCTTGCAGGGGTGGACTGAAGCTTTCTTT
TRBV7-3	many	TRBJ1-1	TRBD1	CASSARTGLNTEAFF	TGTGCCAGCAGCGCGCGGACAGGGCTGAACACTGAAGCTTTCTTT
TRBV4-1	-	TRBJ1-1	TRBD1	CASRGTDRGSEAFF	TGCGCCAGCAGGGGCACCGACAGGGGATCTGAAGCTTTCTTT
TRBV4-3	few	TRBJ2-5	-	CASSQDLSTYGETQYF	TGCGCCAGCAGCCAAGATTTGTCGACCTACGGAGAGACCCAGTACTTC
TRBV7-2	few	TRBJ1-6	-	CASSNRVQGPNSPLHF	TGTGCCAGCAGCAATCGGGTCCAGGGGCCAAATTCACCCCTCCACTTT
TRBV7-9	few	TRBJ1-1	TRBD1	CASSLTPGQGKNTEAFF	TGTGCCAGCAGCTTAACTCCCGGACAGGGGAAAAACACTGAAGCTTTCTTT
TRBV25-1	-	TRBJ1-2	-	CASSGALGSYGYTF	TGTGCCAGCAGTGGTGCCTTGGGGAGCTATGGCTACACCTTC
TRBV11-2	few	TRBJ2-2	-	CASSLRASGINTGELFF	TGTGCCAGCAGCTTACGCGCTTCGGGGATAAACACCGGGGAGCTGTTTTTT
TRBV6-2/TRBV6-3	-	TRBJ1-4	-	CASSFRRNEKLFF	TGTGCCAGCAGTTTCCGGAGGAATGAAAAACTGTTTTTT
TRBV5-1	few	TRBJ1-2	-	CASGDIGNYGYTF	TGCGCCAGCGGAGACATCGGAAACTATGGCTACACCTTC
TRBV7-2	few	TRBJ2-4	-	CASSLAQENIQYF	TGTGCCAGCAGCTTAGCTCAGGAAAACATTCAGTACTTC
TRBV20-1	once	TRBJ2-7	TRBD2	CSARDTGTRDYEQYF	TGCAGTGCTAGAGATACCGGGACTAGGGACTACGAGCAGTACTTC
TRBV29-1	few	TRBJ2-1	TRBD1	CSVGQGGNEQFF	TGCAGCGTGGGACAGGGAGGTAATGAGCAGTTCTTC
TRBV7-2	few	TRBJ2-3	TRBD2	CASSPRQLAGHTDTQYF	TGTGCCAGCAGCCCCCGTCAGCTAGCGGGGCACACAGATACGCAGTATTTT
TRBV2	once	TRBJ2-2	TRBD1	CASAGTGVPRELFF	TGTGCCAGCGCCGGGACAGGGGTACCCAGGGAGCTGTTTTTT
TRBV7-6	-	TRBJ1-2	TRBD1	CASSLAGQGADGYTF	TGTGCCAGCAGCTTGGCGGGACAGGGGGCAGATGGCTACACCTTC
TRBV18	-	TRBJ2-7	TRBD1	CASSPDRARHEQYF	TGTGCCAGCTCTCCCGACAGGGCGCGCCACGAGCAGTACTTC
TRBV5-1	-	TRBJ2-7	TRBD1	CASSLTGGSFYEQYF	TGCGCTAGCAGCTTGACAGGGGGCAGCTTTTACGAGCAGTACTTC
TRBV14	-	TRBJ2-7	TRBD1	CASSHRQGWRLSYEQYF	TGTGCCAGCAGCCATAGACAGGGCTGGCGTCTATCCTACGAGCAGTACTTC
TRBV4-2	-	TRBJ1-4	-	CASSQDRQKPNEKLFF	TGTGCCAGCAGCCAAGACAGACAGAAACCTAATGAAAAACTGTTTTTT
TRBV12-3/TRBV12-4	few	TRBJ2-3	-	CASSMTGSTDTQYF	TGTGCCAGCAGTATGACGGGGAGCACGGATACGCAGTATTTT
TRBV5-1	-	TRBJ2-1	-	CASSSGDSSYNEQFF	TGCGCCAGCAGCTCGGGGGATAGCTCCTACAATGAGCAGTTCTTC
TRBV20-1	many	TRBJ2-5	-	CSASLRDEETQYF	TGCAGTGCTAGTCTGAGGGACGAAGAGACCCAGTACTTC
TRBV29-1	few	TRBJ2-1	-	CSVNRGGGEQFF	TGCAGCGTCAACAGGGGAGGCGGTGAGCAGTTCTTC
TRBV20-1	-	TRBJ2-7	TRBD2	CSARLAGLSYEQYF	TGCAGTGCTAGACTAGCGGGCTTATCCTACGAGCAGTACTTC
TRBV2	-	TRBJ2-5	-	CASRKDLGQETQYF	TGTGCCAGCAGAAAGGATTTAGGGCAAGAGACCCAGTACTTC
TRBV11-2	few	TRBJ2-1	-	CASLRAREDNEQFF	TGTGCCAGCTTGAGGGCTCGGGAAGACAATGAGCAGTTCTTC
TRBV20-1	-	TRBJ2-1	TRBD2	CSASRAGGSNEQFF	TGCAGTGCTAGCCGCGCGGGGGGCAGCAATGAGCAGTTCTTC
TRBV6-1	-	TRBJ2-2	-	CASRSRTGGNTGELFF	TGTGCCAGCAGATCCCGGACTGGCGGGAACACCGGGGAGCTGTTTTTT
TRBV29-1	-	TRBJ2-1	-	CSVERGTGNEQFF	TGCAGCGTTGAACGGGGAACCGGCAATGAGCAGTTCTTC
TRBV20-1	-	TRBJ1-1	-	CSTQGPRGRAFF	TGCAGTACCCAGGGCCCCCGAGGTAGAGCTTTCTTT
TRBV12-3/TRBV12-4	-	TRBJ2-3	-	CASTSRGGPDVEYF	TGTGCCAGCACCAGTAGGGGGGGACCAGATGTGGAGTATTTT
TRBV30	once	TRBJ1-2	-	CAWSWVGVGYTF	TGTGCCTGGAGTTGGGTGGGAGTGGGCTACACCTTC
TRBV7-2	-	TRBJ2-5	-	CASSLGPRRGGETQYF	TGTGCCAGCAGCTTAGGGCCTAGACGGGGTGGGGAGACCCAGTACTTC